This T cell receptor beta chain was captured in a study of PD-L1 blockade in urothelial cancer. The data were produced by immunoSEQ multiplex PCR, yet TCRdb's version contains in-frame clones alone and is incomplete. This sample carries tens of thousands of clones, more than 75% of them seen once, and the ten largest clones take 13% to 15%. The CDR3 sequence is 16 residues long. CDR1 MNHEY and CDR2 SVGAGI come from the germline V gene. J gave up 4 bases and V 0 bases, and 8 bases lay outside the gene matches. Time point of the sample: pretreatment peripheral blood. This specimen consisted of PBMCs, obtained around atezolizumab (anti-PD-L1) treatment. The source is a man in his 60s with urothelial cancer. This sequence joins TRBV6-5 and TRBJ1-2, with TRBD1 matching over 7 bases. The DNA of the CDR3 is TGTGCCAGCAGTTACTCAGGGGGCCTGGGTAGCTATGGCTACACCTTC. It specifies CASSYSGGLGSYGYTF.